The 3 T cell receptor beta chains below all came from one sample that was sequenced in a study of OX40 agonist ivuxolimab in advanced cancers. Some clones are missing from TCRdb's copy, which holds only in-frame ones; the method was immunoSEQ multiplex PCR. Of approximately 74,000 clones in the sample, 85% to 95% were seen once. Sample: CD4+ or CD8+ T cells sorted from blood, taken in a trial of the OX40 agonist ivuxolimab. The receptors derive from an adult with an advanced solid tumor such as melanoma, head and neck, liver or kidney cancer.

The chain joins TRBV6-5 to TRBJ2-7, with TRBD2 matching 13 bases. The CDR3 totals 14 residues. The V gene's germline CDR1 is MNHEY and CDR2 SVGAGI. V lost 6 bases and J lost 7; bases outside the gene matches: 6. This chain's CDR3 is CASSRTSGSFEQYF. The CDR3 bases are TGTGCCAGCAGCCGGACTAGCGGGAGTTTTGAGCAGTACTTC.

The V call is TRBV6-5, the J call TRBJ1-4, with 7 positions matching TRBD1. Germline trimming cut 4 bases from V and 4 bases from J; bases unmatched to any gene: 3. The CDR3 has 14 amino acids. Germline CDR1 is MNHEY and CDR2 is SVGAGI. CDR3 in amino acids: CASSWDSNNEKLFF. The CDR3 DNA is TGTGCCAGCAGTTGGGACAGCAATAATGAAAAACTGTTTTTT.

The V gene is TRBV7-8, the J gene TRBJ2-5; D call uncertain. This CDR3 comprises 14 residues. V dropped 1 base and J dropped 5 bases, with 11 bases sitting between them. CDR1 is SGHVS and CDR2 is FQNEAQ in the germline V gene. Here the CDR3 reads CASSLDEARETQYF. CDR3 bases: TGTGCCAGCAGCTTAGATGAGGCCCGGGAGACCCAGTACTTC. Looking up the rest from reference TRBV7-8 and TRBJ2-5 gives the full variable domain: GAGVSQSPRYKVAKRGQDVALRCDPISGHVSLFWYQQALGQGPEFLTYFQNEAQLDKSGLPSDRFFAERPEGSVSTLKIQRTQQEDSAVYLCASSLDEARETQYFGPGTRLLVL.